This TCR beta chain appears in the sequencing data of a study of blood T cells in healthy people across ages. The authors ran a second PCR of roughly 6 to 12 cycles using a sample-barcoded 5' primer and a J-beta primer mix. Every sample gave at least 2.5 million paired-end reads containing CDR3. TCRdb re-called the 5' RACE reads through MiXCR, storing one row per CDR3 protein. The table records 550,000 to 600,000 distinct CDR3 sequences, approximately 27% of them present only once. Per germline, CDR1 KGHSH and CDR2 LQKENI. V was cut by 1 base and J by 4 bases, with 11 bases left in between. The CDR3 covers 16 residues. Comments on this clonotype: Antigen specificity is unknown.

Points from the study as a whole: While age rose, TCR beta diversity per million T cells dropped in a roughly linear way.

The sample was blood. The chain links TRBV18 to TRBJ2-6, with D perhaps TRBD1 or TRBD2 (5 bases each). The source of this sequence is a woman aged 70-85 years in good health. In DNA form, the CDR3 reads TGTGCCAGCTCACCACGTATCGGGACCGGGGCCAACGTCCTGACTTTC. This codes for CASSPRIGTGANVLTF.